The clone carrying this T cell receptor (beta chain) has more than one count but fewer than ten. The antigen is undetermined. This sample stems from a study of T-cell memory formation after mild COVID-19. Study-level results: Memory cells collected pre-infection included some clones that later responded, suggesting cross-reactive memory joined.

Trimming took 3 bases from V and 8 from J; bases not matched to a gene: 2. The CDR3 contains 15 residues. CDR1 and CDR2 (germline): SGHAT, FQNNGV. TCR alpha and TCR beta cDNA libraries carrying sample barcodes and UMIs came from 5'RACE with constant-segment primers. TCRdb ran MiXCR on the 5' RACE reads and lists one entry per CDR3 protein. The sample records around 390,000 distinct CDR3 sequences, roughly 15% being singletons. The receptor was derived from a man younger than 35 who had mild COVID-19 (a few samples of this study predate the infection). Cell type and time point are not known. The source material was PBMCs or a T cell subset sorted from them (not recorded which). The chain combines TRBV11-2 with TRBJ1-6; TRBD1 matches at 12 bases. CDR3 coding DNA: TGTGCCAGCAGCTTCGGGACAGGGGGCGATTCACCCCTCCACTTT. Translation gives CASSFGTGGDSPLHF.